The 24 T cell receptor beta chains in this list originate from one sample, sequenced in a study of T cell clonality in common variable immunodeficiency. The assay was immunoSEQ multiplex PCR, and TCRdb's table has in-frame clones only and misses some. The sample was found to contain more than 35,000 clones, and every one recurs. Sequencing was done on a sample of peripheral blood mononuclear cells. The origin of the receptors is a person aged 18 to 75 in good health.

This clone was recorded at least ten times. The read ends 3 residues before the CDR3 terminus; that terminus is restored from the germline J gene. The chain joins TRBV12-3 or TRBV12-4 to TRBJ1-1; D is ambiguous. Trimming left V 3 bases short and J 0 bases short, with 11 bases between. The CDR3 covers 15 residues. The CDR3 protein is CASSFSRPMNTEAFF. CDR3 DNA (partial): TGTGCCAGCAGTTTCAGTCGTCCCATGAACACTGAA.

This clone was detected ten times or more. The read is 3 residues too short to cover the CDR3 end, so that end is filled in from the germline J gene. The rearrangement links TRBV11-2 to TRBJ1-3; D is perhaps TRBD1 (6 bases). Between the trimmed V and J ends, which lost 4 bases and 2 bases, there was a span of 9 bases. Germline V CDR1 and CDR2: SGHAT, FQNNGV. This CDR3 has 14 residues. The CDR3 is CASSSRGTGNTIYF. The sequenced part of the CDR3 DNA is TGTGCCAGCAGCTCTAGGGGGACTGGAAACACC.

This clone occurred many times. CDR3 DNA (partial): TGTGCCAGCAGACGAAACAGAGATACG. This encodes CASRRNRDT. The complete CDR3 sequence is CASRRNRDTQYF. The rearrangement links TRBV6-2 or TRBV6-3 to TRBJ2-3; no reliable D call. The read ends 3 residues shy of where the CDR3 ends; the end is completed using the germline J gene. Germline V gene lookup returns CDR1 MNHEY and CDR2 SVGEGT. The CDR3 loop spans 12 amino acids. Trimming pared 6 bases from V and 5 bases from J, leaving 9 bases between.

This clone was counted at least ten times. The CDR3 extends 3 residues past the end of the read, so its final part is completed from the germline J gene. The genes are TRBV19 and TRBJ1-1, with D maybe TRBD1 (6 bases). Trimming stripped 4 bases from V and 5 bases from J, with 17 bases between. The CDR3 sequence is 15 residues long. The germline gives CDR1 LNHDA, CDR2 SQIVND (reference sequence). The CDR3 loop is CASSTDSRATTEAFF. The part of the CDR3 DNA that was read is TGTGCCAGTAGTACGGACAGTCGGGCGACGACTGAA.

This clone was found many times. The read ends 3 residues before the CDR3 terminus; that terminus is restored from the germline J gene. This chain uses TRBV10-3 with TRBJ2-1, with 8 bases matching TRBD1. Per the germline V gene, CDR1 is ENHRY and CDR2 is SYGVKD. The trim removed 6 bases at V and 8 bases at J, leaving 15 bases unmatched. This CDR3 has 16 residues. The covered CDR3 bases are TGTGCCATCAGCTCAATTTGGACAGGGAAGGATTATGAG. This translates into CAISSIWTGKDYE. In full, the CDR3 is CAISSIWTGKDYEQFF.

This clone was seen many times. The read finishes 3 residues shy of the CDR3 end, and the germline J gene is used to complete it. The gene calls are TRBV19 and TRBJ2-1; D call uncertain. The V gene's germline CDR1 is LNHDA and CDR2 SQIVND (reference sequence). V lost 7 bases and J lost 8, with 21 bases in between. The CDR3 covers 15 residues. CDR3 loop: CASTPGGGPPYEQFF. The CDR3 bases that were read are TGTGCCAGTACCCCCGGCGGTGGCCCGCCATATGAG.

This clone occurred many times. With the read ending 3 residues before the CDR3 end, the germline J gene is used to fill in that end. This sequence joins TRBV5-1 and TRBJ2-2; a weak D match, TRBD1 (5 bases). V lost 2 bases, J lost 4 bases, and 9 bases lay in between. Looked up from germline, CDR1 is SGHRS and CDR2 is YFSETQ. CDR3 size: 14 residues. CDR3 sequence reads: CASSFRQGTGELFF. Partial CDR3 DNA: TGCGCCAGCAGCTTTCGCCAGGGCACCGGGGAG. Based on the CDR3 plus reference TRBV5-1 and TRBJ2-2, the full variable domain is KAGVTQTPRYLIKTRGQQVTLSCSPISGHRSVSWYQQTPGQGLQFLFEYFSETQRNKGNFPGRFSGRQFSNSRSEMNVSTLELGDSALYLCASSFRQGTGELFFGEGSRLTVL.

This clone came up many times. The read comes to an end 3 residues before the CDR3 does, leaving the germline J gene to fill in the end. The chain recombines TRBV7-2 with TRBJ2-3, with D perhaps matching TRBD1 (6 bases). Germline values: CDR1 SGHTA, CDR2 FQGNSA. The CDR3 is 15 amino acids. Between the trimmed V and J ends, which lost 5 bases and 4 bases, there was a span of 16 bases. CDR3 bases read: TGTGCCAGCAGCCCACAGGGTGTTATTTCAGATACG. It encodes CASSPQGVISDT. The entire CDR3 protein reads CASSPQGVISDTQYF.

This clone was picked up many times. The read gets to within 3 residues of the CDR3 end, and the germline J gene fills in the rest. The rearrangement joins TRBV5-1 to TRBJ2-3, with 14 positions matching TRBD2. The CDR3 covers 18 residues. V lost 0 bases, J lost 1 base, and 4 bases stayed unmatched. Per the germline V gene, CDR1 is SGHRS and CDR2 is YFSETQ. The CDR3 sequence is CASSLVGTSGSGTDTQYF. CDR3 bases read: TGCGCCAGCAGCTTGGTCGGGACTAGCGGGAGTGGCACAGATACG.

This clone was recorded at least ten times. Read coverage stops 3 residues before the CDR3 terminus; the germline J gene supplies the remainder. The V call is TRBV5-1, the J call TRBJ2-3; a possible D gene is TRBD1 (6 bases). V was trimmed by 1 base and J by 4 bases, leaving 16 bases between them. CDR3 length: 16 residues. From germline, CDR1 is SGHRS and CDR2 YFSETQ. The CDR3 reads CASSLTQQGRSDTQYF. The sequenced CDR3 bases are TGCGCCAGCAGCTTGACCCAACAGGGAAGGTCAGATACG.

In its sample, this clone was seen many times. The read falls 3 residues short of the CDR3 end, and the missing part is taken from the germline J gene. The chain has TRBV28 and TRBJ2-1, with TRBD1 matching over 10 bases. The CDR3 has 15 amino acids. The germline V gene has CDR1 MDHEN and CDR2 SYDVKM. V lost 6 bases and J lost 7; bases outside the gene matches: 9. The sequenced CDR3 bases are TGTGCCAGCAGAAACTGGGGACAGGGGTTGAATGAG. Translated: CASRNWGQGLNE. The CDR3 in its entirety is CASRNWGQGLNEQFF.

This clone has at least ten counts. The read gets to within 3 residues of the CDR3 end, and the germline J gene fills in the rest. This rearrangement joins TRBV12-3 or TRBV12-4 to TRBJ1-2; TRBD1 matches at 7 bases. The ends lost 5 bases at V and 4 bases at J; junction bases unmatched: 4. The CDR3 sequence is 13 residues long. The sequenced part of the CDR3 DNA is TGTGCCAGCAGTCCGAGGGACAGCTATGGC. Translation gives CASSPRDSYG. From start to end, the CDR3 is CASSPRDSYGYTF.

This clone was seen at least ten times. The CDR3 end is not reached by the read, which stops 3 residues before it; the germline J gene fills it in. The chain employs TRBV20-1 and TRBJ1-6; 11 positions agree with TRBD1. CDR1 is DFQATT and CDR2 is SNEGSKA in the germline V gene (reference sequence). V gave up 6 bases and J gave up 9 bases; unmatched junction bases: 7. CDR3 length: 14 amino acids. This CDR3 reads CSANLGTGGSPLHF. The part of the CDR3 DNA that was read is TGCAGTGCGAACCTTGGGACAGGGGGTTCACCC.

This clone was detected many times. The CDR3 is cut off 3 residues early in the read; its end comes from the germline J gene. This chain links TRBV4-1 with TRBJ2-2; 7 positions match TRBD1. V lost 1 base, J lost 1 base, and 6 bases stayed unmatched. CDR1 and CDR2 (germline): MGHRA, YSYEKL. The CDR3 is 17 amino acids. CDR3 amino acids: CASSQGPTGVNTGELFF. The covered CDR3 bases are TGCGCCAGCAGCCAAGGCCCAACAGGGGTGAACACCGGGGAG.

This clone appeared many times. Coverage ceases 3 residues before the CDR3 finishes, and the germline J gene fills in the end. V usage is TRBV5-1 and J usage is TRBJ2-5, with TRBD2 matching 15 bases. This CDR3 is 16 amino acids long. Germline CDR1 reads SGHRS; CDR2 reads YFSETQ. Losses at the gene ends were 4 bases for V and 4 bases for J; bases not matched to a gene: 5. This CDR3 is CASSPGLAGGRETQYF. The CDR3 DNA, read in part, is TGCGCCAGCAGCCCCGGACTAGCGGGAGGGAGAGAGACC.

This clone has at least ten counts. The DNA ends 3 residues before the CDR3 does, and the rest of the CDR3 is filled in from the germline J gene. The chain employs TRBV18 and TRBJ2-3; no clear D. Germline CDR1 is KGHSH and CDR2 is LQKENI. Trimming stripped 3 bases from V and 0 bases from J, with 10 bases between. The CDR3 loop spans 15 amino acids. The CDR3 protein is CASSPSRSSTDTQYF. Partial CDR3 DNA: TGTGCCAGCTCACCCAGTCGTTCTAGCACAGATACG.

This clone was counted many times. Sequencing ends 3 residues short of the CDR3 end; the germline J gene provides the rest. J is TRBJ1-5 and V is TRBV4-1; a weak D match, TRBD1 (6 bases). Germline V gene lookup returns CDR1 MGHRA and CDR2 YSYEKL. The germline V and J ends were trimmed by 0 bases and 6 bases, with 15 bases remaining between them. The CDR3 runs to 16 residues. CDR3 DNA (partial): TGCGCCAGCAGCCAAGAAGGCGGGGGGGCGAGTCAGCCC. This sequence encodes CASSQEGGGASQP. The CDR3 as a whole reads CASSQEGGGASQPQHF.

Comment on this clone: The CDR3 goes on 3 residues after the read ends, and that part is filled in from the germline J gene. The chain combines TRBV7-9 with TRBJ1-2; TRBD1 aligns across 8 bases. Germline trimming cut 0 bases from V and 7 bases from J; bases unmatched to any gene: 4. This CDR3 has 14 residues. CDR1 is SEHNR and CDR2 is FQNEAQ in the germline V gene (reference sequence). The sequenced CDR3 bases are TGTGCCAGCAGCTTAGCGGACAGGGTCCTTGGC. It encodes CASSLADRVLG. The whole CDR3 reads CASSLADRVLGYTF.

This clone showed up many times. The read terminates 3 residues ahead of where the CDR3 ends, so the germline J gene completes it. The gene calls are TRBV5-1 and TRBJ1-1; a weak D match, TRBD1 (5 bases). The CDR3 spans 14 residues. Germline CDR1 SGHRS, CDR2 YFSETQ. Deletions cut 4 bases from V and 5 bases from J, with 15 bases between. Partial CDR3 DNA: TGCGCCAGCAGCCCATGGACGGGGGAGACTGAA. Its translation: CASSPWTGETE. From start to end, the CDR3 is CASSPWTGETEAFF.

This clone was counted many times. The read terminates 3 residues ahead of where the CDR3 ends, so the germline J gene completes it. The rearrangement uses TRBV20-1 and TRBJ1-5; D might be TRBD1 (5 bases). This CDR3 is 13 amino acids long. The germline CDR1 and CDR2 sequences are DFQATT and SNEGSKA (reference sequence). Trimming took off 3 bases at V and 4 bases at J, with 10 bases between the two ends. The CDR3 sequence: CSASENRNQPQHF. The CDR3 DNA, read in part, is TGCAGTGCTAGTGAGAACAGGAATCAGCCC.

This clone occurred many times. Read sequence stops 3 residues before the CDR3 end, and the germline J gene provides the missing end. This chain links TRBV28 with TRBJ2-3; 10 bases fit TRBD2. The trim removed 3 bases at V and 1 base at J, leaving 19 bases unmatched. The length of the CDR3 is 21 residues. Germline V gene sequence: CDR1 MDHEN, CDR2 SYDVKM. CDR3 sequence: CASSFDWTSGYIRNRTDTQYF. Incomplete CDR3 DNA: TGTGCCAGCAGTTTTGATTGGACTAGCGGCTACATCCGAAACCGCACAGATACG.

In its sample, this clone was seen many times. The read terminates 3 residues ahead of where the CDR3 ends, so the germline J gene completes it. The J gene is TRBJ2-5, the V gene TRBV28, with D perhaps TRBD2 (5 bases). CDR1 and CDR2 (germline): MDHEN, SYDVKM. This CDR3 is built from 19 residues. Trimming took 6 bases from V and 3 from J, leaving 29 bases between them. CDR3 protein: CASSQIGMVDASPEETQYF. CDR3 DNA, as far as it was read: TGTGCCAGCAGCCAGATAGGGATGGTCGACGCTAGCCCAGAAGAGACC. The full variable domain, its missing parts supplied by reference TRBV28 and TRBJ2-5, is DVKVTQSSRYLVKRTGEKVFLECVQDMDHENMFWYRQDPGLGLRLIYFSYDVKMKEKGDIPEGYSVSREKKERFSLILESASTNQTSMYLCASSQIGMVDASPEETQYFGPGTRLLVL.

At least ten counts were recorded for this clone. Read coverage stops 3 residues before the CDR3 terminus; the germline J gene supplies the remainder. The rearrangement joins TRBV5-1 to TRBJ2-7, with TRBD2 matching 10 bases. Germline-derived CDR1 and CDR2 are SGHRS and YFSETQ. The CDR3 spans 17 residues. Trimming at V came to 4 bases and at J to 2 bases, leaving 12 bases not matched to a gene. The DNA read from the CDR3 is TGCGCCAGCAGCCTCAAACAGACTAGCGGGTTCACCTACGAG. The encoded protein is CASSLKQTSGFTYE. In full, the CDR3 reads CASSLKQTSGFTYEQYF.

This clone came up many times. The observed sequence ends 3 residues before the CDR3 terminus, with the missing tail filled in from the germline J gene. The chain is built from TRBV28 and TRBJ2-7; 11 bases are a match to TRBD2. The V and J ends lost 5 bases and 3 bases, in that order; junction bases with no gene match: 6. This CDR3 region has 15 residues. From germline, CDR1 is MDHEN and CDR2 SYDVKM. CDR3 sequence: CASSLAGTSGYEQYF. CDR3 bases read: TGTGCCAGCAGTCTGGCCGGGACTAGCGGCTACGAG.